This T cell receptor beta chain was profiled in a study of cytomegalovirus exposure and HLA in healthy donors. The PCR employed 60 Vbeta primers together with 13 Jbeta primers. Method: immunoSEQ multiplex PCR; TCRdb's copy keeps in-frame clones and lacks some. The sample holds under 110,000 clones, approximately 70% seen once. Trimming removed 4 bases at V and 0 bases at J, with 10 bases between. CDR1 and CDR2 from the germline V gene are MGHRA and YSYEKL. The CDR3 extends over 15 amino acids. Sequencing was done on a sample of PBMCs. This chain links TRBV4-1 with TRBJ2-1; D may be TRBD2 (6 bases). This clonotype originated in a boy younger than 18 in good health and CMV-seronegative. CDR3 DNA sequence: TGCGCCAGCAGCCTCCGGGGGAGCTCCTACAATGAGCAGTTCTTC. This codes for CASSLRGSSYNEQFF.